A selection of T cell receptor beta chains follows, all from one sample in a study of metastatic and nonmetastatic thyroid tumors. MiXCR was used by TCRdb to re-call the PCR reads. The sample shows roughly 61,000 clones, about 4% of them seen only once. Sequencing was carried out using blood. Receptors were obtained from a female donor with papillary thyroid cancer or a benign thyroid nodule (not recorded which). Some clones in this sample may be carry-over from other donors' samples. CDR3s include the opening cysteine and the closing phenylalanine or tryptophan. A D gene is named only where the DNA matches it firmly.

CDR3aa: CSAKGGGPGELFF
j_gene: TRBJ2-2
d_gene: NA
v_gene: TRBV20-1

CDR3aa: CASSEQVVGDLFF
j_gene: TRBJ2-2
d_gene: NA
v_gene: TRBV6-1

CDR3aa: CATSKQVSSYNEQFF
j_gene: TRBJ2-1
d_gene: NA
v_gene: TRBV15

CDR3aa: CASTFGGQRREMYF
j_gene: TRBJ2-5
d_gene: TRBD1
v_gene: TRBV28

CDR3aa: CASSWTVPGELSF
j_gene: TRBJ2-2
d_gene: NA
v_gene: TRBV12-3/TRBV12-4

CDR3aa: CASSLGRGQPQHF
j_gene: TRBJ1-5
d_gene: NA
v_gene: TRBV28

CDR3aa: CASRIGGGELFF
j_gene: TRBJ2-2
d_gene: NA
v_gene: TRBV3-1

CDR3aa: CSARALGQGLYEQYF
j_gene: TRBJ2-7
d_gene: NA
v_gene: TRBV20-1

CDR3aa: CASSPLYRSYEQYF
j_gene: TRBJ2-7
d_gene: NA
v_gene: TRBV6-1

CDR3aa: CASGTCPDTGELFF
j_gene: TRBJ2-2
d_gene: NA
v_gene: TRBV19

CDR3aa: CASSLRNLQGQVNTEAFF
j_gene: TRBJ1-1
d_gene: TRBD1
v_gene: TRBV5-5

CDR3aa: CATSDSGDRVNYGYTF
j_gene: TRBJ1-2
d_gene: TRBD1
v_gene: TRBV24-1

CDR3aa: CAWSSYRRNEAFF
j_gene: TRBJ1-1
d_gene: NA
v_gene: TRBV30

CDR3aa: CSASPRTRHNEQFF
j_gene: TRBJ2-1
d_gene: NA
v_gene: TRBV20-1

CDR3aa: CASSPPPGQVYNEQFF
j_gene: TRBJ2-1
d_gene: TRBD1
v_gene: TRBV28

CDR3aa: CASLRDNQPQHF
j_gene: TRBJ1-5
d_gene: NA
v_gene: TRBV6-1

CDR3aa: CASSSPGQKETQYF
j_gene: TRBJ2-5
d_gene: TRBD1
v_gene: TRBV19

CDR3aa: CASSSGDSTDTQYF
j_gene: TRBJ2-3
d_gene: NA
v_gene: TRBV12-3/TRBV12-4

CDR3aa: CASSTGLYNEQFF
j_gene: TRBJ2-1
d_gene: NA
v_gene: TRBV2

CDR3aa: CASSPDSQVMALHF
j_gene: TRBJ1-6
d_gene: NA
v_gene: TRBV7-9

CDR3aa: CASSPTWDGFYNEQFF
j_gene: TRBJ2-1
d_gene: NA
v_gene: TRBV28

CDR3aa: CASSQGDEQFF
j_gene: TRBJ2-1
d_gene: TRBD1
v_gene: TRBV2

CDR3aa: CASSFNGYGYTF
j_gene: TRBJ1-2
d_gene: NA
v_gene: TRBV7-3

CDR3aa: CAINSGDIQETQYF
j_gene: TRBJ2-5
d_gene: NA
v_gene: TRBV10-3

CDR3aa: CAWSVDPSRTGRSNEQFF
j_gene: TRBJ2-1
d_gene: TRBD1
v_gene: TRBV30

CDR3aa: CASSLVRLAYNEQFF
j_gene: TRBJ2-1
d_gene: NA
v_gene: TRBV5-1